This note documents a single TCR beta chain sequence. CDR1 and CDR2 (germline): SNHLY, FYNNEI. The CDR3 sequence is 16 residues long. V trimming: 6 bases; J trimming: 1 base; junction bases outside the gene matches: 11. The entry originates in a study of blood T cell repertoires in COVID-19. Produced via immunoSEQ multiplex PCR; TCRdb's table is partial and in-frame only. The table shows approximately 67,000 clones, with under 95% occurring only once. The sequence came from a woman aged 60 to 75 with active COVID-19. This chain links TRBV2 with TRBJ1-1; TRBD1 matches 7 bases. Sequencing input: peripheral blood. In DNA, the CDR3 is TGTGCCAGCAGCGACGCGGCAGGGGGGAAGAACACTGAAGCTTTCTTT. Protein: CASSDAAGGKNTEAFF.